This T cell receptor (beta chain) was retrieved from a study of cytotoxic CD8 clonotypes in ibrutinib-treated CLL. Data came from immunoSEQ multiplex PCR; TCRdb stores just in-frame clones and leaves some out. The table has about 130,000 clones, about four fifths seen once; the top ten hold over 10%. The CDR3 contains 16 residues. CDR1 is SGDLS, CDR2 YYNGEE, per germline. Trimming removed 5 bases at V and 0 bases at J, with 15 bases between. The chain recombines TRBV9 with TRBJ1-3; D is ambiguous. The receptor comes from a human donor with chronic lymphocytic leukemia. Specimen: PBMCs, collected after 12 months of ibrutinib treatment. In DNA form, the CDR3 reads TGTGCCAGCAGTGCGACATGGACTAGCTCTGGAAACACCATATATTTT. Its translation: CASSATWTSSGNTIYF.